The 17 T cell receptor beta chains listed next were all sequenced from one sample in a study of blood T cell repertoires in COVID-19. Repertoires were generated with immunoSEQ multiplex PCR, while TCRdb's copy carries only in-frame clones and drops some. The sample records over 120,000 clones, 81% being singletons. Material: peripheral blood. The receptors were gathered from a human donor in a cohort sampled during active COVID-19.

CDR3 in DNA: TGTGCCAGCAGTTACATCGGCAGGGGGCCCACCGGGGAGCTGTTTTTT. Its translation is CASSYIGRGPTGELFF. The chain is built from TRBV6-6 and TRBJ2-2; 8 bases line up with TRBD1. CDR1 and CDR2 from the germline V gene are MNHNY and SVGAGI (reference sequence). V trimming: 2 bases; J trimming: 4 bases; junction bases outside the gene matches: 6. This CDR3 has 16 amino acids.

This chain joins TRBV4-2 and TRBJ2-3; a possible D gene is TRBD2 (5 bases). CDR1 LGHNA and CDR2 YNFKEQ come from the germline V gene. The CDR3 contains 16 residues. Trimming removed 0 bases at V and 2 bases at J, with 12 bases between. CDR3 region: CASSQELGGPTDTQYF. The CDR3 DNA reads as TGTGCCAGCAGCCAAGAACTTGGAGGACCCACAGATACGCAGTATTTT.

V usage is TRBV6-2 or TRBV6-3 and J usage is TRBJ1-5; 9 nucleotides agree with TRBD1. J lost 6 bases, V lost 2 bases, and 2 bases had no gene match. CDR3 length equals 14 residues. Per the germline V gene, CDR1 is MNHEY and CDR2 is SVGEGT. The CDR3 DNA reads TGTGCCAGCAGTTACGACAGGGGGAGTCAGCCCCAGCATTTT. This gives the protein CASSYDRGSQPQHF.

The rearrangement joins TRBV5-1 to TRBJ2-3; 10 nucleotides align to TRBD1. The CDR3 is 15 amino acids. Germline trimming cut 4 bases from V and 5 bases from J; bases unmatched to any gene: 7. CDR1 and CDR2 from the germline V gene are SGHRS and YFSETQ. CDR3 nucleotides: TGCGCCAGCAGCCTAGACAGGGGGCAAGGAGATACGCAGTATTTT. Its translation: CASSLDRGQGDTQYF.

This clone showed up just a few times. This chain joins TRBV7-2 and TRBJ2-3, with 9 bases that match TRBD2. Germline V gene lookup returns CDR1 SGHTA and CDR2 FQGNSA. With V trimmed by 8 bases and J by 1 base, 7 bases remained unmatched. The CDR3 is made up of 15 amino acids. In DNA, the CDR3 is TGTGCCAGCGGAATTAGCGGGAGAGGCACAGATACGCAGTATTTT. Translation gives CASGISGRGTDTQYF.

This sequence joins TRBV27 and TRBJ2-7; 7 bases line up with TRBD1. The J segment lost 7 bases and the V segment lost 3 bases, leaving 9 bases of the junction unmatched. This CDR3 is 14 amino acids long. From germline, CDR1 is MNHEY and CDR2 SMNVEV (reference sequence). The CDR3 loop reads CASSFLDRVGEQYF. The CDR3 DNA sequence: TGTGCCAGCAGTTTTCTCGACAGGGTAGGAGAGCAGTACTTC.

This chain links TRBV28 with TRBJ2-7; 8 bases agree with TRBD2. V trimming: 8 bases; J trimming: 0 bases; junction bases outside the gene matches: 6. The CDR3 has 14 amino acids. The germline V gene has CDR1 MDHEN and CDR2 SYDVKM. CDR3 in amino acids: CASGSGSSSYEQYF. The CDR3 DNA is TGTGCCAGCGGAAGCGGGAGCAGCTCCTACGAGCAGTACTTC.

The chain uses TRBV3-1 (or the pseudogene TRBV3-2) and TRBJ2-5; 9 nucleotides match TRBD2. Trimming removed 11 bases from V and 5 bases from J; junction bases left unmatched: 6. Germline V gives CDR1 LGHDT, CDR2 YNNKEL (reference sequence). The CDR3 has 12 amino acids. The DNA of the CDR3 is TGTGCCGCGGGGGGGGGACTGGAGACCCAGTACTTC. Its protein product is CAAGGGLETQYF.

The chain employs TRBV2 and TRBJ2-7; 9 nucleotides align to TRBD2. CDR1 SNHLY and CDR2 FYNNEI come from the germline V gene. The CDR3 contains 13 residues. J gave up 1 base and V 8 bases, and 3 bases lay outside the gene matches. CDR3: CASSTSGSYEQYF. DNA for the CDR3: TGTGCCAGCTCCACTAGCGGGTCCTACGAGCAGTACTTC.

The chain links TRBV5-1 to TRBJ2-3; D is ambiguous. V was shortened by 3 bases and J by 4 bases, with 12 bases between the two germline ends. The germline gives CDR1 SGHRS, CDR2 YFSETQ. The CDR3 covers 14 residues. In nucleotides, the CDR3 is TGCGCCAGCAGCTCGACTCTAAACGCAGATACGCAGTATTTT. The encoded protein is CASSSTLNADTQYF. The full variable domain, its missing parts supplied by reference TRBV5-1 and TRBJ2-3, is KAGVTQTPRYLIKTRGQQVTLSCSPISGHRSVSWYQQTPGQGLQFLFEYFSETQRNKGNFPGRFSGRQFSNSRSEMNVSTLELGDSALYLCASSSTLNADTQYFGPGTRLTVL.

This clone occurred a few times. V is TRBV3-1 (or the pseudogene TRBV3-2) and J is TRBJ2-2, with 9 bases aligning to TRBD2. Losses at the gene ends were 1 base for V and 4 bases for J; bases not matched to a gene: 4. The CDR3 is made up of 16 amino acids. Germline CDR1 reads LGHDT; CDR2 reads YNNKEL (reference sequence). Here the CDR3 reads CASSQGFSGGTGELFF. The CDR3 DNA reads TGTGCCAGCAGCCAAGGTTTTAGCGGGGGCACCGGGGAGCTGTTTTTT.

V and J are TRBV14 and TRBJ2-3; D might be TRBD2 (6 bases). This CDR3 has 16 amino acids. Germline V gene sequence: CDR1 SGHDN, CDR2 FVKESK. Trimming removed 7 bases at V and 2 bases at J, with 19 bases between. Here the CDR3 DNA reads TGTGCCAGCAATCCTCCGGCTAGCGTAACCACAGATACGCAGTATTTT. As protein: CASNPPASVTTDTQYF.

The table lists this clone with a count of one. The chain employs TRBV7-3 and TRBJ2-6; D perhaps matches TRBD1 (6 bases). Germline CDR1 SGHTA, CDR2 FQGTGA. Trimming cost V 5 bases and J 0 bases, with 14 bases left between them. CDR3 length equals 17 residues. The CDR3 bases are TGTGCCAGCAGCCCGACCCAGGGGCTCTCTGGGGCCAACGTCCTGACTTTC. It codes for CASSPTQGLSGANVLTF. Full variable domain (remainder filled in from reference TRBV7-3 and TRBJ2-6): GAGVSQTPSNKVTEKGKYVELRCDPISGHTALYWYRQSLGQGPEFLIYFQGTGAADDSGLPNDRFFAVRPEGSVSTLKIQRTERGDSAVYLCASSPTQGLSGANVLTFGAGSRLTVL.

The J gene is TRBJ2-1, the V gene TRBV11-3; perhaps TRBD1 as D (5 bases). Germline V lookup: CDR1 SGHNT, CDR2 YENEEA. This CDR3 spans 14 amino acids. V was cut by 4 bases and J by 4 bases, with 11 bases left in between. The CDR3 sequence is CASSSMDTYNEQFF. CDR3 coding DNA: TGTGCCAGCAGCTCTATGGACACATACAATGAGCAGTTCTTC.

The chain has TRBV7-3 and TRBJ2-3; TRBD2 aligns across 9 bases. This CDR3 spans 13 amino acids. Germline values: CDR1 SGHTA, CDR2 FQGTGA. The ends lost 8 bases at V and 3 bases at J; junction bases unmatched: 3. In DNA, the CDR3 is TGTGCCAGCGCGGGAGGGCCGACAGATACGCAGTATTTT. It codes for CASAGGPTDTQYF.

This chain uses TRBV19 with TRBJ2-3, with 7 bases fitting TRBD2. The CDR3 runs to 16 residues. Trimming at V came to 4 bases and at J to 3 bases, leaving 10 bases not matched to a gene. Germline V gene lookup returns CDR1 LNHDA and CDR2 SQIVND (reference sequence). The DNA of the CDR3 is TGTGCCAGTAGTACCCCTGGGGGGGGAGGAACAGATACGCAGTATTTT. Translated, it gives CASSTPGGGGTDTQYF.

J is TRBJ2-1 and V is TRBV14, with 7 bases fitting TRBD2. Germline V CDR1 and CDR2: SGHDN, FVKESK. The V segment lost 2 bases and the J segment 8 bases; nucleotides outside the gene matches: 12. CDR3 length: 16 residues. In DNA, the CDR3 is TGTGCCAGCAGCCAATGGAGGGAGGGCCCAAGCGATGAGCAGTTCTTC. Protein product: CASSQWREGPSDEQFF.